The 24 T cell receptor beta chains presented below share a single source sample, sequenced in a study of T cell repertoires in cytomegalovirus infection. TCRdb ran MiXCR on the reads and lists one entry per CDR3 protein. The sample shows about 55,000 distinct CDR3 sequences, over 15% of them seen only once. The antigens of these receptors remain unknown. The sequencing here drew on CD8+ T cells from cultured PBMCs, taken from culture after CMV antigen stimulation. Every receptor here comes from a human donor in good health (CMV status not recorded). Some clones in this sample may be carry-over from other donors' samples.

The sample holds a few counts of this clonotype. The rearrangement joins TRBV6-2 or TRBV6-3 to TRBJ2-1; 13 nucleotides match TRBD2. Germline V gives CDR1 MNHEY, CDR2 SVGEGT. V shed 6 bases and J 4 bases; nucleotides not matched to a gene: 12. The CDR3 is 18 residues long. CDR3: CASSTRYRTSGRYNEQFF. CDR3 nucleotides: TGTGCCAGCAGCACACGGTACAGGACTAGCGGGAGATACAATGAGCAGTTCTTC.

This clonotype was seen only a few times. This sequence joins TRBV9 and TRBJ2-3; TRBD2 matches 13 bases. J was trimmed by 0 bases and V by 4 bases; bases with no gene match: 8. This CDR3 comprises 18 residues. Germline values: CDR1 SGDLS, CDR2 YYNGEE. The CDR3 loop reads CASSPWTSGGKSTDTQYF. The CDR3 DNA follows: TGTGCCAGCAGCCCATGGACTAGCGGGGGCAAAAGCACAGATACGCAGTATTTT.

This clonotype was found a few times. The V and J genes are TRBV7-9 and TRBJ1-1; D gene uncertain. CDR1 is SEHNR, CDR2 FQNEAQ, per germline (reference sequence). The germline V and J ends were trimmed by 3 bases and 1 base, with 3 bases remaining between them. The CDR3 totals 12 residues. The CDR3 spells CASSFENTEAFF. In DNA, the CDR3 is TGTGCCAGCAGCTTTGAGAACACTGAAGCTTTCTTT.

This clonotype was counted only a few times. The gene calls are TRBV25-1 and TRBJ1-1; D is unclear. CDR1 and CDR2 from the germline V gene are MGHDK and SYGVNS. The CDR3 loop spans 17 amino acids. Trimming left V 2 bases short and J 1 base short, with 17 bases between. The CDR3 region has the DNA TGTGCCAGCAGTGAACAATCGACATATACGCCGAACACTGAAGCTTTCTTT. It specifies CASSEQSTYTPNTEAFF.

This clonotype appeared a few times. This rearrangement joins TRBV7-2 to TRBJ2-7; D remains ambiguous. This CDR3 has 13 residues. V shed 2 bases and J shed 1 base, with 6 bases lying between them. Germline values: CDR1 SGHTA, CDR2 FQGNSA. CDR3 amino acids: CASSLRVSYEQYF. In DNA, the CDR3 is TGTGCCAGCAGCTTACGGGTATCCTACGAGCAGTACTTC.

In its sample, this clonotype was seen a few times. The CDR3 sequence: CASALAETQYF. In nucleotides, the CDR3 is TGTGCTAGCGCCCTAGCTGAAACGCAGTATTTT. The V gene is TRBV12-5, the J gene TRBJ2-3, with D possibly matching TRBD2 (5 bases). Trimming shortened V by 9 bases and J by 9 bases, and 13 bases separated the two germline ends. CDR3 size: 11 residues. CDR1 and CDR2 from the germline V gene are LGHNT and FRNRAP.

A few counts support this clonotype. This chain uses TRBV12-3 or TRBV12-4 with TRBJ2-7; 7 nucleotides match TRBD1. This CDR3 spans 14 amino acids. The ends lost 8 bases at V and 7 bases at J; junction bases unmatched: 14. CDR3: CASSLETGRWEQYF. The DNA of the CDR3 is TGTGCCAGCTCCCTAGAGACAGGGCGCTGGGAGCAGTACTTC.

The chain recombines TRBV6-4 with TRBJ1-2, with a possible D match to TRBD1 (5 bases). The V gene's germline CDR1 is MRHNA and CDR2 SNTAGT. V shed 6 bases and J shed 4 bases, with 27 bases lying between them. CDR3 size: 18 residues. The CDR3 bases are TGTGCCAGCAGCCCTCAGTACAGGAGCTCCCCCTCTACCTATGGCTACACCTTC. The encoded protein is CASSPQYRSSPSTYGYTF.

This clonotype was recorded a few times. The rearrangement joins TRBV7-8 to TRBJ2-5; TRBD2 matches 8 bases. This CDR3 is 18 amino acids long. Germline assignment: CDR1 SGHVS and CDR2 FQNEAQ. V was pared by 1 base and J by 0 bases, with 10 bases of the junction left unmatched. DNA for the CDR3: TGTGCCAGCAGCTTAGTGGCAGCGAGCGGGGGCTACCAAGAGACCCAGTACTTC. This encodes CASSLVAASGGYQETQYF.

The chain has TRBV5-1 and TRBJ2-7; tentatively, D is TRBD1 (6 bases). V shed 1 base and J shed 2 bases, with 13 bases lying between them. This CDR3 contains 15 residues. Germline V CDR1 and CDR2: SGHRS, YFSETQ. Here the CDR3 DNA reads TGCGCCAGCAGCTTGCACAGGACAGACCCCTACGAGCAGTACTTC. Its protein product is CASSLHRTDPYEQYF. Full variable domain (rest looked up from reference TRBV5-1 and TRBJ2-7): KAGVTQTPRYLIKTRGQQVTLSCSPISGHRSVSWYQQTPGQGLQFLFEYFSETQRNKGNFPGRFSGRQFSNSRSEMNVSTLELGDSALYLCASSLHRTDPYEQYFGPGTRLTVT.

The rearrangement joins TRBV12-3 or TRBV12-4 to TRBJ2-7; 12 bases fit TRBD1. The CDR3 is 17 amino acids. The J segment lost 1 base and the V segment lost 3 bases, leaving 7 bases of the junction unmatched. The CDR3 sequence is CASSFMGQGARSYEQYF. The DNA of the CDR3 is TGTGCCAGCAGTTTTATGGGACAGGGGGCTCGGTCCTACGAGCAGTACTTC.

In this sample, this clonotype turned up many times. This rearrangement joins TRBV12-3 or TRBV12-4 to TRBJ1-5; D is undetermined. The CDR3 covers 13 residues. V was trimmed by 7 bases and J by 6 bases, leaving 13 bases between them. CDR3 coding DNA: TGTGCCAGCACTGGCTCAGTAGGTCAGCCCCAGCATTTT. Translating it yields CASTGSVGQPQHF.

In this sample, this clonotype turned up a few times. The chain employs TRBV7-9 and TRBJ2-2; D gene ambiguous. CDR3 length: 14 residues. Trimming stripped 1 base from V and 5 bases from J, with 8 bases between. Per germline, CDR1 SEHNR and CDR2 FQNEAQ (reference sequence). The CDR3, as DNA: TGTGCCAGCAGCTTAGTGGAGACAACCGGGGAGCTGTTTTTT. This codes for CASSLVETTGELFF.

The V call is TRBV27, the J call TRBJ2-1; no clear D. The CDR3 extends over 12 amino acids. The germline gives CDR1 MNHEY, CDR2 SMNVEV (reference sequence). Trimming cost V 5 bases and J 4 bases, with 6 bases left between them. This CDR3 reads CASSHIYNEQFF. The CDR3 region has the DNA TGTGCCAGCAGTCACATATACAATGAGCAGTTCTTC.

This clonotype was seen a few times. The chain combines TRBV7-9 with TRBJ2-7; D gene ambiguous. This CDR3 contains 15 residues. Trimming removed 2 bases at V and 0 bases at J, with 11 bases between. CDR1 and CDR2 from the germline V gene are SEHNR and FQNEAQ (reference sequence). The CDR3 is CASSLIGVSSYEQYF. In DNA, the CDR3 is TGTGCCAGCAGCTTAATAGGCGTGAGCTCCTACGAGCAGTACTTC.

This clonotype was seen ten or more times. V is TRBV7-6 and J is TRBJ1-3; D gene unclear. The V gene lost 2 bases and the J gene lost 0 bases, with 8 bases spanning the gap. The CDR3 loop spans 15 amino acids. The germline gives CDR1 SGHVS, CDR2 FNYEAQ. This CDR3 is CASSLPQISGNTIYF. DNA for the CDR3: TGTGCCAGCAGCTTACCCCAGATCTCTGGAAACACCATATATTTT. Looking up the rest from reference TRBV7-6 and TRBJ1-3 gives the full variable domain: GAGVSQSPRYKVTKRGQDVALRCDPISGHVSLYWYRQALGQGPEFLTYFNYEAQQDKSGLPNDRFSAERPEGSISTLTIQRTEQRDSAMYRCASSLPQISGNTIYFGEGSWLTVV.

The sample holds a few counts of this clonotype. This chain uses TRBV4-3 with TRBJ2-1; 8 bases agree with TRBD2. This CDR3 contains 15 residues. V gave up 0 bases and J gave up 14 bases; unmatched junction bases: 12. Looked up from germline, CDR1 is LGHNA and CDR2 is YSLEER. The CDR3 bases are TGCGCCAGCAGCCAAGATGGGACTAGTAGCCCAAAAAAGTTCTTC. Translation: CASSQDGTSSPKKFF.

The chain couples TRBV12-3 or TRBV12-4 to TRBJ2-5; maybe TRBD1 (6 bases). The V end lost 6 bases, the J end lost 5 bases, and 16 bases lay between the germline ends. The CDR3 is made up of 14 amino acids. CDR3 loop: CASRSGQGPETQYF. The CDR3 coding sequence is TGTGCCAGCAGGTCTGGGCAGGGGCCGGAGACCCAGTACTTC.

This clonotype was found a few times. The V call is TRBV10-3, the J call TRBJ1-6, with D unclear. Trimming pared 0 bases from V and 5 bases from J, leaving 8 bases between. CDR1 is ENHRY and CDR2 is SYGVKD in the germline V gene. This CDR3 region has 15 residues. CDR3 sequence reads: CAISESVLDNSPLHF. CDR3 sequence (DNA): TGTGCCATCAGTGAGTCGGTCTTAGATAATTCACCCCTCCACTTT.

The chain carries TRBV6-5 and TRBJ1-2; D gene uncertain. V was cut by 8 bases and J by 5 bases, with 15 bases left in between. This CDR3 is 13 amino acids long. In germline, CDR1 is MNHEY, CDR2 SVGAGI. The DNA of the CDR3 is TGTGCCAGCTGTCAATCCGACTGGTATGGCTACACCTTC. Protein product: CASCQSDWYGYTF.

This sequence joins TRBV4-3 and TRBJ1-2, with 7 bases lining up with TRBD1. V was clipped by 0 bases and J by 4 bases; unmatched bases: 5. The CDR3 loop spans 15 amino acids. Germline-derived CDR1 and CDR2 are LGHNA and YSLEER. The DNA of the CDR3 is TGCGCCAGCAGCCAAGAGTTCCAGGGGGGCTATGGCTACACCTTC. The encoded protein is CASSQEFQGGYGYTF.

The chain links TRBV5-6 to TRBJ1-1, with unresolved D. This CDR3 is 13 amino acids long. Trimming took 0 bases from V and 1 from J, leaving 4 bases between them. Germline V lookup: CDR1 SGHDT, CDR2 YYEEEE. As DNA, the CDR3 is TGTGCCAGCAGCTTGGTAAGGAACACTGAAGCTTTCTTT. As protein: CASSLVRNTEAFF.

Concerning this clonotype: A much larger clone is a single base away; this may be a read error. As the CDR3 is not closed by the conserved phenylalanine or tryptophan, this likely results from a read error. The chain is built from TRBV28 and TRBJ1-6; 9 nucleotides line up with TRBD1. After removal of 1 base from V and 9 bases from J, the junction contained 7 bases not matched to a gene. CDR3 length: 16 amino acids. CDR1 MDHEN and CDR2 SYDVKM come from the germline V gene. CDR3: CASSLYTGTGFSPLHL. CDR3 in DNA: TGTGCCAGCAGTTTATACACCGGGACAGGGTTTTCACCCCTCCACCTT.

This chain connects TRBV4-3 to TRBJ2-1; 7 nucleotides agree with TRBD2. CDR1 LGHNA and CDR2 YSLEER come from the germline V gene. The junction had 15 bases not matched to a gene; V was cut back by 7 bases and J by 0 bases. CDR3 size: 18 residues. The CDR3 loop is CASITAIMRGSSYNEQFF. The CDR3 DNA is TGCGCCAGCATAACAGCAATTATGCGGGGGAGCTCCTACAATGAGCAGTTCTTC.